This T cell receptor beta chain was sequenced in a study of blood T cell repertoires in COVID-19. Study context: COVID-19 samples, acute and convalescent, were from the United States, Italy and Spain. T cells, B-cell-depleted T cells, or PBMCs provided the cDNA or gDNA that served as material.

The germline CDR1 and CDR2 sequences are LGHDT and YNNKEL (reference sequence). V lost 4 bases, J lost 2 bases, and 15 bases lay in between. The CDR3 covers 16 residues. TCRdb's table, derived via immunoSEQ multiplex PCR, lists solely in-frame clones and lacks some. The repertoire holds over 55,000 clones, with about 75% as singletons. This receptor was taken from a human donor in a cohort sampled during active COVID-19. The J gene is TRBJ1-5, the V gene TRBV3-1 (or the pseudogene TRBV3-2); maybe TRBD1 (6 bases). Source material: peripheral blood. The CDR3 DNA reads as TGTGCCAGCAGCCTTCACAGGGATCGGGGCAATCAGCCCCAGCATTTT. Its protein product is CASSLHRDRGNQPQHF.